The 13 T cell receptor beta chains presented below share a single source sample, sequenced in a study of T cells after yellow fever vaccination (dated by TCRdb to between 2018 and 2021). Explained via the paper, the treatment or condition label denotes: live attenuated yellow fever vaccine strain. Library preparation was by 5' RACE. The instrument given in TCRdb is Illumina NovaSeq 6000. In TCRdb, the public reads were trimmed at Q25 with fastp and aligned with MiXCR, with productive beta chains retained. Each CDR3 protein appears once, grouped with its most common genes and DNA. The sample table records 120,000 or so distinct CDR3 sequences; nearly 15% of these occur just once. The top ten clonotypes cover roughly 44% of the sample. The sequencing used CD8+ T cells sorted from PBMCs, collected 5 days after the yellow fever booster vaccination. The origin of the receptors is a man younger than 35 who received the YFV17D yellow fever vaccine.

Only a few counts were recorded for this clonotype. The chain is built from TRBV7-3 and TRBJ2-2, with 8 bases lining up with TRBD2. This CDR3 comprises 14 residues. The germline gives CDR1 SGHTA, CDR2 FQGTGA. With V trimmed by 4 bases and J by 7 bases, 5 bases remained unmatched. As DNA, the CDR3 is TGTGCCAGCAGCTCCGGGACTAGAAGCGGGGAGCTGTTTTTT. It is translated as CASSSGTRSGELFF.

This chain links TRBV5-1 with TRBJ1-1; no clear D. V gave up 4 bases and J gave up 6 bases, with 16 bases separating them. CDR3 length equals 14 residues. CDR1 is SGHRS, CDR2 YFSETQ, per germline. The CDR3 is CASSPGVGEAEAFF. The CDR3 DNA follows: TGCGCCAGCAGCCCCGGAGTAGGTGAGGCTGAAGCTTTCTTT.

The chain employs TRBV12-3 or TRBV12-4 and TRBJ2-5, with 9 bases matching TRBD1. The trim removed 6 bases at V and 1 base at J, leaving 3 bases unmatched. The CDR3 contains 14 residues. This CDR3 reads CASSSDRGQETQYF. The CDR3 bases are TGTGCCAGCAGCTCGGACAGGGGCCAAGAGACCCAGTACTTC.

The CDR3 DNA reads TGCGCCAGCAGTGTAGGGGCCTATAGCAATCAGCCCCAGCATTTT. This translates into CASSVGAYSNQPQHF. V usage is TRBV4-3 and J usage is TRBJ1-5; perhaps TRBD1 as D (5 bases). V lost 6 bases and J lost 0, with 12 bases in between. Germline V gene lookup returns CDR1 LGHNA and CDR2 YSLEER. The CDR3 sequence is 15 residues long.

There are a few counts of this clonotype. The chain employs TRBV9 and TRBJ1-2; a possible D gene is TRBD1 (5 bases). Trimming stripped 0 bases from V and 3 bases from J, with 15 bases between. CDR3 length equals 16 residues. CDR1 is SGDLS and CDR2 is YYNGEE in the germline V gene. CDR3 nucleotides: TGTGCCAGCAGCGTAGATCCAGGGAAAGATGACTATGGCTACACCTTC. It translates to CASSVDPGKDDYGYTF.

This clonotype was counted a few times. The chain uses TRBV7-2 and TRBJ2-5; possibly TRBD1 for D (5 bases). Germline lookup yields CDR1 SGHTA and CDR2 FQGNSA. Trimming removed 4 bases at V and 1 base at J, with 7 bases between. The CDR3 sequence is 13 residues long. This CDR3 is CASSYRSQETQYF. CDR3 nucleotide sequence: TGTGCCAGCAGCTACAGGTCCCAAGAGACCCAGTACTTC.

This chain connects TRBV9 to TRBJ1-2, with D perhaps matching TRBD1 (5 bases). Germline values: CDR1 SGDLS, CDR2 YYNGEE. V was trimmed by 0 bases and J by 2 bases, leaving 17 bases between them. CDR3 length: 17 amino acids. The CDR3 DNA reads TGTGCCAGCAGCGTAGCTACTCCGGGGGGAGCCAACTATGGCTACACCTTC. Translation: CASSVATPGGANYGYTF. The whole variable domain, filled in from reference TRBV9 and TRBJ1-2, reads DSGVTQTPKHLITATGQRVTLRCSPRSGDLSVYWYQQSLDQGLQFLIQYYNGEERAKGNILERFSAQQFPDLHSELNLSSLELGDSALYFCASSVATPGGANYGYTFGSGTRLTVV.

This clonotype was seen more than once but under ten times. CDR3 loop: CASESYNEQFF. As DNA, the CDR3 is TGTGCCAGCGAGAGCTACAATGAGCAGTTCTTC. The chain employs TRBV7-9 and TRBJ2-1; no clear D gene. The CDR3 totals 11 residues. Germline V gene data show CDR1 as SEHNR and CDR2 as FQNEAQ (reference sequence). Trimming shortened V by 8 bases and J by 3 bases, and 5 bases separated the two germline ends.

The V call is TRBV24-1, the J call TRBJ2-3; D not certain. The CDR3 is 18 amino acids. Between the trimmed V and J ends, which lost 3 bases and 2 bases, there was a span of 20 bases. CDR1 and CDR2 from the germline V gene are KGHDR and SFDVKD. Written as DNA, the CDR3 is TGTGCCACCAGTGATCCCCGGTCAGAAAAGAGTCTCACAGATACGCAGTATTTT. It is translated as CATSDPRSEKSLTDTQYF.

This clonotype was counted a few times. The CDR3 coding sequence is TGTGCCAGCAGTTATCAGGGGCCGTTTTTACTAGATACGCAGTATTTT. Translated, it gives CASSYQGPFLLDTQYF. The chain couples TRBV12-3 or TRBV12-4 to TRBJ2-3, with D perhaps TRBD1 (6 bases). The ends were cut back, 4 bases at V and 5 bases at J, with 19 bases in the middle. The CDR3 spans 16 residues.

The chain uses TRBV27 and TRBJ2-3, with 8 bases aligning to TRBD1. Germline CDR1 is MNHEY and CDR2 is SMNVEV (reference sequence). The CDR3 is 16 residues long. Germline trimming cut 4 bases from V and 2 bases from J; bases unmatched to any gene: 8. CDR3: CASSSTTGVDTDTQYF. The CDR3 DNA follows: TGTGCCAGCAGTTCGACGACAGGGGTGGACACAGATACGCAGTATTTT.

The rearrangement uses TRBV4-3 and TRBJ1-5, with D unresolved. The CDR3 length is 15 residues. V was trimmed by 0 bases and J by 4 bases, leaving 10 bases between them. From germline, CDR1 is LGHNA and CDR2 YSLEER. CDR3 DNA sequence: TGCGCCAGCAGCCAAGATCGTGCCTGGAATCAGCCCCAGCATTTT. It encodes CASSQDRAWNQPQHF.

The genes are TRBV20-1 and TRBJ2-3; D remains ambiguous. This CDR3 has 11 amino acids. Germline values: CDR1 DFQATT, CDR2 SNEGSKA (reference sequence). Trimming pared 6 bases from V and 6 bases from J, leaving 10 bases between. The CDR3, as DNA: TGCAGTGCCAGGCGCGAGGATACGCAGTATTTT. Translation: CSARREDTQYF.